This is a list of T cell receptor beta chains from one sample in a study of blood T cell repertoires in COVID-19. Using immunoSEQ multiplex PCR, the repertoire was profiled, and TCRdb retains in-frame clones only, with some absent. The sample includes more than 85,000 clones, 75% to 90% of them seen just once. The specimen sequenced was peripheral blood. These receptors were collected from a woman aged 55-70 years with acute or convalescent COVID-19. CDR3s include the opening cysteine and the closing phenylalanine or tryptophan. The D gene is left open where the match is weak. The size field is filled for only some rows; it gives once, few, many or a size class.

TRBV5-1	-	-	TRBJ1-1	CASSLATRMNTEAFF	TGCGCCAGCAGCTTGGCCACGAGAATGAACACTGAAGCTTTCTTT
TRBV7-6	-	-	TRBJ2-7	CASSSRLVSEQYF	TGTGCCAGCAGCTCTCGACTGGTTTCCGAGCAGTACTTC
TRBV27	-	TRBD2	TRBJ2-7	CATLPTTSGVSYEQYF	TGTGCCACCCTCCCGACGACTAGCGGGGTCTCCTACGAGCAGTACTTC
TRBV5-6	-	-	TRBJ2-2	CASSLNSYTGELFF	TGTGCCAGCAGCTTGAACAGCTACACCGGGGAGCTGTTTTTT
TRBV3-1/TRBV3-2	-	TRBD2	TRBJ2-3	CASSRHSSGVITDTQYF	TGTGCCAGCAGCCGCCACTCTAGCGGGGTGATCACAGATACGCAGTATTTT
TRBV18	-	-	TRBJ1-1	CASSPLGTEAFF	TGTGCCAGCTCTCCCTTAGGGACAGAAGCTTTCTTT
TRBV4-1	-	-	TRBJ1-5	CASSQEGPGAPQHF	TGCGCCAGCAGCCAAGAGGGGCCAGGGGCGCCCCAGCATTTT
TRBV28	-	TRBD1	TRBJ1-5	CASKLGDRNNQPQHF	TGTGCCAGCAAACTCGGGGACAGAAACAATCAGCCCCAGCATTTT
TRBV19	-	-	TRBJ2-5	CASSTQGGETQYF	TGTGCCAGTAGTACGCAGGGTGGAGAGACCCAGTACTTC
TRBV18	few	-	TRBJ1-4	CASSPRQLDEKLFF	TGTGCCAGCTCACCAAGACAGTTGGATGAAAAACTGTTTTTT
TRBV7-8	-	-	TRBJ1-1	CASGRGSTEAFF	TGTGCCAGCGGCAGGGGCTCCACTGAAGCTTTCTTT
TRBV29-1	-	-	TRBJ1-1	CSASGGGEAFF	TGCAGCGCCTCCGGTGGAGGTGAAGCTTTCTTT
TRBV9	-	TRBD1	TRBJ2-7	CASSPGGWVGEQYF	TGTGCCAGCAGCCCAGGGGGCTGGGTAGGCGAGCAGTACTTC
TRBV7-9	-	TRBD1	TRBJ2-7	CASSLAQGQGTYEQYF	TGTGCCAGCAGCCTAGCCCAAGGACAGGGGACCTACGAGCAGTACTTC
TRBV9	once	-	TRBJ2-1	CASSAPKGDRSRNEQFF	TGTGCCAGCAGCGCCCCAAAGGGGGATCGGAGCCGCAATGAGCAGTTCTTC
TRBV19	-	TRBD1	TRBJ2-5	CAVGTGLWETQYF	TGTGCCGTCGGGACAGGTCTTTGGGAGACCCAGTACTTC
TRBV10-3	-	-	TRBJ1-1	CAISSPKRETEAFF	TGTGCCATCAGTTCTCCGAAGCGGGAGACTGAAGCTTTCTTT
TRBV12-3/TRBV12-4	-	-	TRBJ1-6	CASSFPGSPLHF	TGTGCCAGCAGTTTTCCCGGTTCACCCCTCCACTTT
TRBV10-2	-	TRBD1	TRBJ2-7	CASSGDRGYEQYF	TGCGCCAGCAGTGGGGACAGAGGCTACGAGCAGTACTTC
TRBV24-1	few	-	TRBJ1-2	CATSEGGRTYGYTF	TGTGCCACCAGTGAGGGGGGACGGACCTATGGCTACACCTTC
TRBV18	-	-	TRBJ1-3	CASSPSGVGNTIYF	TGTGCCAGCTCACCGTCAGGTGTAGGAAACACCATATATTTT
TRBV18	-	-	TRBJ1-1	CASSPGRNEAFF	TGTGCCAGCTCACCAGGGAGGAATGAAGCTTTCTTT
TRBV5-1	-	-	TRBJ2-1	CASSLRGAGYNEQFF	TGCGCCAGCAGCTTGCGGGGGGCAGGCTACAATGAGCAGTTCTTC
TRBV19	-	-	TRBJ2-3	CASSRTAASTDTQYF	TGTGCCAGTAGTAGAACAGCAGCTAGCACAGATACGCAGTATTTT
TRBV5-1	-	-	TRBJ1-5	CASSSQGRHQPQHF	TGCGCCAGCAGCTCCCAGGGGCGGCATCAGCCCCAGCATTTT
TRBV21-1	-	-	TRBJ1-6	CASSNLTGETNSPLHF	TGTGCCAGCAGCAATCTAACGGGGGAGACAAATTCACCCCTCCACTTT
TRBV5-1	-	-	TRBJ2-2	CASSSHSRVGSTGELFF	TGCGCCAGCAGCTCGCACAGCAGGGTAGGAAGCACCGGGGAGCTGTTTTTT
TRBV28	-	-	TRBJ1-5	CASSLFMQPQHF	TGTGCCAGCAGTTTATTTATGCAGCCCCAGCATTTT
TRBV5-6	-	TRBD1	TRBJ1-6	CASSFTGGNSPLHF	TGTGCCAGCAGCTTTACAGGGGGGAATTCACCCCTCCACTTT
TRBV30	-	-	TRBJ2-7	CAWSVGGVSVEQYF	TGTGCCTGGAGTGTCGGGGGTGTTTCGGTCGAGCAGTACTTC
TRBV6-2/TRBV6-3	-	TRBD1	TRBJ2-6	CASSDRVGANVLTF	TGTGCCAGCAGTGACAGGGTTGGGGCCAACGTCCTGACTTTC